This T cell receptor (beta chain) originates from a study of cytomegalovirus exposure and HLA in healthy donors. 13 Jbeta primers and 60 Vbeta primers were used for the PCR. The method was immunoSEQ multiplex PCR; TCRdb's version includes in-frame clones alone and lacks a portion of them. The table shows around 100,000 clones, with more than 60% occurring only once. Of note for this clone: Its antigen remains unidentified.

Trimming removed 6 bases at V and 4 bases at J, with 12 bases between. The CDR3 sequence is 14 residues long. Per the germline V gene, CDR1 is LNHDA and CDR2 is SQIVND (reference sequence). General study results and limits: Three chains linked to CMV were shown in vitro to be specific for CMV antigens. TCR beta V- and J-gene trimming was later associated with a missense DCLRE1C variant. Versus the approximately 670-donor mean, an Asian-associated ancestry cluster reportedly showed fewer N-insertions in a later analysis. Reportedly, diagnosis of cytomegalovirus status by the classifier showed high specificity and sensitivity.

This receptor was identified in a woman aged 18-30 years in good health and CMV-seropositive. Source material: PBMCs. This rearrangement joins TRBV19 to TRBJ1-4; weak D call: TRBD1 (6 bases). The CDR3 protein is CASSHRQDNEKLFF. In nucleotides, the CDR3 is TGTGCCAGTAGCCATCGACAGGATAATGAAAAACTGTTTTTT. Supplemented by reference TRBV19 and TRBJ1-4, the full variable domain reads DGGITQSPKYLFRKEGQNVTLSCEQNLNHDAMYWYRQDPGQGLRLIYYSQIVNDFQKGDIAEGYSVSREKKESFPLTVTSAQKNPTAFYLCASSHRQDNEKLFFGSGTQLSVL.